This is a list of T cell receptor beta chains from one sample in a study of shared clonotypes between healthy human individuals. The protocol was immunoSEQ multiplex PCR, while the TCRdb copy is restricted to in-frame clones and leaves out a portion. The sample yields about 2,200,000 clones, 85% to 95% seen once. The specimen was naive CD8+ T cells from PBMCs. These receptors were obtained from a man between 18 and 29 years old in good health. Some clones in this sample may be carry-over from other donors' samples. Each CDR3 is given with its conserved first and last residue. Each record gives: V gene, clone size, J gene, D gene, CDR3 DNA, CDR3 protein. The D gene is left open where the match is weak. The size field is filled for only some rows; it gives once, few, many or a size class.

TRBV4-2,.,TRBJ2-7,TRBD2,TGTGCCAGCAGCCAAGAAAAGCGGGACTACGAGCAGTACTTC,CASSQEKRDYEQYF
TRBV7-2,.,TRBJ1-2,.,TGTGCCAGCAGCGGAAGACAGGCTTTAGCCTATGGCTACACCTTC,CASSGRQALAYGYTF
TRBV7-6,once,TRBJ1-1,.,TGTGCCAGCAGCTTAGCAGGGCTGAACACTGAAGCTTTCTTT,CASSLAGLNTEAFF
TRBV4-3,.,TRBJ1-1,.,TGCGCCAGCAGCCAACCGGGCCGTAGGGGGAACACTGAAGCTTTCTTT,CASSQPGRRGNTEAFF
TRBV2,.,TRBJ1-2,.,TGTGCCAGCAGTGAGTTCGTCCGGGGAAACTATGGCTACACCTTC,CASSEFVRGNYGYTF
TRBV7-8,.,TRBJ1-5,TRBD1,TGTGCCAGCAGCCGAGCGACAGGGCCGTATAGCAATCAGCCCCAGCATTTT,CASSRATGPYSNQPQHF
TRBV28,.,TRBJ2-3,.,TGTGCCAGCAGACTCACACCGGGTACGCAGTATTTT,CASRLTPGTQYF
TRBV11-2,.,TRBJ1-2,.,TGTGCCAGCAGCCCCCCCCGGGGCGGATTGTATGGCTACACCTTC,CASSPPRGGLYGYTF
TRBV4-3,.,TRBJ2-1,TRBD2,TGCGCCAGCAGCCAAGATGTGAAGCGGGAGGTCCACAATGAGCAGTTCTTC,CASSQDVKREVHNEQFF
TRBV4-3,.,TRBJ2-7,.,TGCGCCAGCAGCCTTGGGACGCGGCGGGAGCAGTACTTC,CASSLGTRREQYF
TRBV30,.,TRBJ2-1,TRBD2,TGTGCCTGGACGTGGACTAGCGGCTACAATGAGCAGTTCTTC,CAWTWTSGYNEQFF
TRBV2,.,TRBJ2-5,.,TGTGCCAGCAGTGTAGGCAGGGGGGCTCAAGAGACCCAGTACTTC,CASSVGRGAQETQYF
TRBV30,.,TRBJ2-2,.,TGTGCCTGGAGTGCAGGGGACGCCGGGGAGCTGTTTTTT,CAWSAGDAGELFF
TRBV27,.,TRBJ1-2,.,TGTGCCAGCAGTTATACCGGGAACTATGGCTACACCTTC,CASSYTGNYGYTF
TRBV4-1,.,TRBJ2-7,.,TGCGCCAGCAGCCTCTCTGCCCCCCAAGCCTACGAGCAGTACTTC,CASSLSAPQAYEQYF
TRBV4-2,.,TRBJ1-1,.,TGTGCCAGCAGCCAAGACGGACAGAGAAACACTGAAGCTTTCTTT,CASSQDGQRNTEAFF
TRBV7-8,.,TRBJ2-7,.,TGTGCCAGCACGCCTGGGGGTAACTACGAGCAGTACTTC,CASTPGGNYEQYF
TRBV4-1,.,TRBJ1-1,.,TGCGCCAGCAGCCAAGTAGGCGACACTGAAGCTTTCTTT,CASSQVGDTEAFF
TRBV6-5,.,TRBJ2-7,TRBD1,TGTGCCAGCAGTTACGGGACAGGGGTATTCTACGAGCAGTACTTC,CASSYGTGVFYEQYF
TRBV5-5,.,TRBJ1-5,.,TGTGCCAGCAGCTCGCTGGAGTTAGGGTGGAGCAATCAGCCCCAGCATTTT,CASSSLELGWSNQPQHF
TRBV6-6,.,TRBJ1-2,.,TGTGCCAGCAGTTATCTGATTACAGGGTATGGCTACACCTTC,CASSYLITGYGYTF
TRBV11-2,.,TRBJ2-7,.,TGTGCCAGCAGCTGGACCTTAAATGAGCAGTACTTC,CASSWTLNEQYF
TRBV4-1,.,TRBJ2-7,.,TGCGCCAGCAGCGAAGGGGCTCGGGAGTTGTCCTACGAGCAGTACTTC,CASSEGARELSYEQYF
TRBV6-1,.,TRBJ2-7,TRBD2,TGTGCCAGCAGTGGCTTAGCGGGAGGGGCCCAGGAGCAGTACTTC,CASSGLAGGAQEQYF
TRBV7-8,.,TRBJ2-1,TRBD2,TGTGCCAGCAGCTTCACTAGCGGGAGCCCCTACAATGAGCAGTTCTTC,CASSFTSGSPYNEQFF
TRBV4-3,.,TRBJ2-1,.,TGCGCCAGCAGCCAAGACGGGACGGCATCCTACAATGAGCAGTTCTTC,CASSQDGTASYNEQFF
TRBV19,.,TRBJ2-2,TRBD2,TGTGCCAGTAGTATCAATAGCGGGAGGGGGCCCGGGGAGCTGTTTTTT,CASSINSGRGPGELFF
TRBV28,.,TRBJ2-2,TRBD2,TGTGCCAGCAGTTTACCTAGCGGGAGGCACACCGGGGAGCTGTTTTTT,CASSLPSGRHTGELFF
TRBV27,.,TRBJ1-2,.,TGTGCCAGCACCCAGGGGTCGGGGGGCTACACCTTC,CASTQGSGGYTF
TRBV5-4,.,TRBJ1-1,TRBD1,TGTGCCAGCAGCTTGGGACAGGGGCTTCCTATGAACACTGAAGCTTTCTTT,CASSLGQGLPMNTEAFF
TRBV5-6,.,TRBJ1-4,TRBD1,TGTGCCAGCAGCTTGGTGGGACAGCCCGTTGCAACTAATGAAAAACTGTTTTTT,CASSLVGQPVATNEKLFF
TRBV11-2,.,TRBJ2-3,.,TGTGCCAGCAGCTCGGCGGGGTCAGATACGCAGTATTTT,CASSSAGSDTQYF
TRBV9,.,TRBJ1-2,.,TGTGCCAGCAGTCAGGGCCGCGCTTCCTATGGCTACACCTTC,CASSQGRASYGYTF